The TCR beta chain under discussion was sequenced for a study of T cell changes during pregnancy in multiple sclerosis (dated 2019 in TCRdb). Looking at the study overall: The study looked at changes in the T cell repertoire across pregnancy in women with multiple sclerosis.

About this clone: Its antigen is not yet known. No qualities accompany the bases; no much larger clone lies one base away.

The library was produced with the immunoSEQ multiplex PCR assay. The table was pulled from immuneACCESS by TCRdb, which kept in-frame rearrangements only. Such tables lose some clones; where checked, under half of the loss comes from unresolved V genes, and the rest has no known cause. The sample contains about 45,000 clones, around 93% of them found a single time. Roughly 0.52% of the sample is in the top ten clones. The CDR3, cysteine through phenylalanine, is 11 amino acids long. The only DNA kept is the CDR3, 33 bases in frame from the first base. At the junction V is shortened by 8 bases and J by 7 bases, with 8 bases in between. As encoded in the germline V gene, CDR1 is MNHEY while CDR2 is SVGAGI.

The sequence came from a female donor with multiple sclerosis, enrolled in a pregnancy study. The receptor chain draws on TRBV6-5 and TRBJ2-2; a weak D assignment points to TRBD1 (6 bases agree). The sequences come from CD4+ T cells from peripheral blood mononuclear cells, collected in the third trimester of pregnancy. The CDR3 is CASQGSGELFF. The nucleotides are TGTGCCAGCCAGGGGAGCGGGGAGCTGTTTTTT.